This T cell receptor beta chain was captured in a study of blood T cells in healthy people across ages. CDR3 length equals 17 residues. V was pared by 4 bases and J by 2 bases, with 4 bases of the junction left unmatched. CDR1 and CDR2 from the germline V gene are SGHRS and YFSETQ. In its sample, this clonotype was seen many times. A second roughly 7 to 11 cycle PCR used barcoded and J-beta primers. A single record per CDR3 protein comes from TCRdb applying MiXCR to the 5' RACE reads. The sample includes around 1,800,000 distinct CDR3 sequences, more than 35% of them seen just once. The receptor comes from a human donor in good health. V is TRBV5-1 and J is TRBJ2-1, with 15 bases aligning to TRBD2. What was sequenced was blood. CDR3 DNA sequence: TGCGCCAGCAGCGGTGGGACTAGCGGGGGGACCTACAATGAGCAGTTCTTC. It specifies CASSGGTSGGTYNEQFF.